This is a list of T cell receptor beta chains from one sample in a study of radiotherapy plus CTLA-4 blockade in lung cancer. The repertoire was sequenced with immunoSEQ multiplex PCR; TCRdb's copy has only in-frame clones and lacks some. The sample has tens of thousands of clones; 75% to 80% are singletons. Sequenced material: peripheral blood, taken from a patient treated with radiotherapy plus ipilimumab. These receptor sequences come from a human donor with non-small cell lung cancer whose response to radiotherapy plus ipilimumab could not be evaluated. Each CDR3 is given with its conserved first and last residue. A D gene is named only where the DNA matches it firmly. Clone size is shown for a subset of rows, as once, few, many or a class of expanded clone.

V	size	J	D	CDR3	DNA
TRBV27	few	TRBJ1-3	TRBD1	CASSLRQGGNTIYF	TGTGCCAGCAGTTTAAGACAGGGCGGAAACACCATATATTTT
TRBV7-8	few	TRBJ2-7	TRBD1	CASSSTGGEQYF	TGTGCCAGCAGCTCGACAGGGGGCGAGCAGTACTTC
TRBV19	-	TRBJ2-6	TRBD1	CASSKRTGTGQTGANVLTF	TGTGCCAGTAGTAAGCGAACCGGGACAGGCCAGACCGGGGCCAACGTCCTGACTTTC
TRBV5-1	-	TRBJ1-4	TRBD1	CASSLAGTGLEKLFF	TGCGCCAGCAGCTTGGCCGGGACAGGGTTGGAAAAACTGTTTTTT
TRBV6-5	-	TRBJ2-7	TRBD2	CASSSRLAGEQYF	TGTGCCAGCAGTTCCCGACTAGCTGGCGAGCAGTACTTC
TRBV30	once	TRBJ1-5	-	CAWGISNQPQHF	TGTGCCTGGGGCATTAGCAATCAGCCCCAGCATTTT
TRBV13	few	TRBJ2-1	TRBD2	CASSSRLAGLNEQFF	TGTGCCAGCAGCTCCCGGCTAGCGGGACTCAATGAGCAGTTCTTC
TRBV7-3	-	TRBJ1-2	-	CASSPRSGTYGYTF	TGTGCCAGCAGCCCGAGGTCGGGAACCTATGGCTACACCTTC
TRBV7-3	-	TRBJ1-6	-	CASSLEGYSPLHF	TGTGCCAGCAGCTTAGAGGGTTATTCACCCCTCCACTTT
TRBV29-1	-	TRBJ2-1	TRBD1	CSVEARDSPRSEQFF	TGCAGCGTTGAAGCCCGGGACAGTCCCCGAAGTGAGCAGTTCTTC
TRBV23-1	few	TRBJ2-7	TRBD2	CASSQSRLAGSSYEQYF	TGCGCCAGCAGTCAATCGCGACTAGCGGGAAGCTCCTACGAGCAGTACTTC
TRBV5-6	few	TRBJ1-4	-	CASSLASGVIEKLFF	TGTGCCAGCAGCTTGGCCTCAGGTGTAATTGAAAAACTGTTTTTT
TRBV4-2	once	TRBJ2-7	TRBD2	CASSQEVSGASYEQYF	TGTGCCAGCAGCCAAGAGGTTAGCGGGGCCTCCTACGAGCAGTACTTC
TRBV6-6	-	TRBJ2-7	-	CASREVGRTYEQYF	TGTGCCAGCAGAGAAGTGGGGCGCACCTACGAGCAGTACTTC